This T cell receptor (beta chain) was found in a study of OX40 agonist ivuxolimab in advanced cancers. Findings and limits, study-wide: Expanded peripheral T cells had an undetermined antigen specificity. At 0.1 to 3.0 mg/kg and by week 6, clonal expansion occurred in CD4+ and CD8+ blood T cells.

Remarks on this clone: The antigen is undetermined.

Autoimmune disease history or systemic immunosuppression excluded patients. Cycle 7 day 1, cycle 4 day 1, and baseline were the timepoints at which blood was sampled. The table came from immunoSEQ multiplex PCR; TCRdb's copy has only in-frame clones and leaves some out. The sample has about 92,000 clones, 91% seen once. This receptor was taken from an adult with an advanced solid tumor such as melanoma, head and neck, liver or kidney cancer. The sample in question was CD4+ or CD8+ T cells sorted from blood, obtained in a trial of the OX40 agonist ivuxolimab.

CDR3 residues: CATKDSPGNTIYF. The DNA of the CDR3 is TGTGCCACCAAAGACAGTCCTGGAAACACCATATATTTT. V gene TRBV6-5 combines with J gene TRBJ1-3; possibly TRBD1 for D (5 bases). There are 13 residues in the CDR3. Germline CDR1 MNHEY, CDR2 SVGAGI. V was cut by 10 bases and J by 2 bases, with 12 bases left in between.